Below are 5 T cell receptor beta chains sequenced from a single sample in a study of blood T cell repertoires in COVID-19 (TCRdb year 2020). The library was obtained by the immunoSEQ multiplex PCR assay. Held by TCRdb, this immuneACCESS table contains in-frame sequences only and omits some clones. Under half of the omission traces to an unresolved V gene where checked; the cause of the rest is unknown. The sample includes about 170,000 clones, with more than 65% observed a single time. More than 9% of the sample is in the top ten clones. The sequenced sample consisted of peripheral blood. These receptors were taken from a woman over 75 with active or convalescent COVID-19.

This clone was found once. The gene calls are TRBV28 and TRBJ2-5, with a tentative D call TRBD1 (6 bases). Between the trimmed V and J ends, which lost 6 bases and 5 bases, there was a span of 13 bases. CDR3 length: 13 amino acids. Per germline, CDR1 MDHEN and CDR2 SYDVKM. CDR3 in amino acids: CASRRTQGETQYF. The CDR3, as DNA: TGTGCCAGCAGAAGGACTCAGGGGGAGACCCAGTACTTC.

The chain links TRBV5-1 to TRBJ2-1, with TRBD2 identical over 15 bases. CDR3 length: 17 amino acids. Per germline, CDR1 SGHRS and CDR2 YFSETQ. With 4 bases clipped from V and 4 bases from J, the junction kept 6 bases outside the gene matches. The DNA for the CDR3 is TGCGCCAGCAGCCGGGGACTAGCGGGAGGAACGTACAATGAGCAGTTCTTC. The encoded protein is CASSRGLAGGTYNEQFF.

This chain joins TRBV13 and TRBJ2-1; 8 nucleotides agree with TRBD2. This CDR3 spans 15 amino acids. Germline V gives CDR1 PRHDT, CDR2 FYEKMQ (reference sequence). The trim removed 5 bases at V and 9 bases at J, leaving 12 bases unmatched. The CDR3 here is CASSQSPTSASEQFF. The CDR3 DNA follows: TGTGCCAGCAGCCAGTCCCCGACTAGCGCCAGTGAGCAGTTCTTC.

The chain is built from TRBV2 and TRBJ2-1; 12 nucleotides agree with TRBD2. Germline CDR1 SNHLY, CDR2 FYNNEI. J gave up 6 bases and V 4 bases, and 4 bases lay outside the gene matches. The CDR3 has 15 residues. CDR3 DNA sequence: TGTGCCAGCAGTGGACTAGCGGGAGAGTCCAATGAGCAGTTCTTC. Protein: CASSGLAGESNEQFF. The variable domain in full, completed from reference TRBV2 and TRBJ2-1, reads EPEVTQTPSHQVTQMGQEVILRCVPISNHLYFYWYRQILGQKVEFLVSFYNNEISEKSEIFDDQFSVERPDGSNFTLKIRSTKLEDSAMYFCASSGLAGESNEQFFGPGTRLTVL.

V usage is TRBV6-5 and J usage is TRBJ1-2, with 8 bases fitting TRBD1. This CDR3 region has 15 residues. The germline V gene encodes CDR1 MNHEY and CDR2 SVGAGI. J was trimmed by 4 bases and V by 7 bases; bases with no gene match: 11. CDR3 in amino acids: CASTQDGQGVYGYTF. DNA for the CDR3: TGTGCCAGCACCCAAGATGGACAGGGAGTCTATGGCTACACCTTC.